The 32 T cell receptor beta chains below come from one sample, sequenced in a study of beta chain features in type 1 diabetes. Antigens of these TCRs are unknown. TCRB transcripts that were expressed got sequenced, as all of the isolated RNA had been reverse transcribed. Measured with immunoSEQ multiplex PCR; TCRdb has only the in-frame clones, and not every one. The sample records about 160,000 clones, 6.5% to 10% being singletons. Whole-study results and caveats: Moderate but significant shortening of TCRB CDR3s was recorded in all four CD4+ subsets from Type 1 diabetes patients.

Input material: central memory CD4+ T cells from blood. The source is a woman aged 18-30 years with type 1 diabetes.

This clone was seen more than once but under ten times. The rearrangement uses TRBV7-2 and TRBJ2-3; D remains unclear. V was cut by 5 bases and J by 13 bases, with 16 bases left in between. This CDR3 comprises 12 residues. CDR1 is SGHTA, CDR2 FQGNSA, per germline. CDR3 in DNA: TGTGCCAGCAGCCCGGAGCTATTTAGGAAGTATTTT. Amino acids: CASSPELFRKYF.

This clone was counted only a few times. The chain joins TRBV7-6 to TRBJ1-1; 8 nucleotides line up with TRBD1. The CDR3 totals 13 residues. With V trimmed by 5 bases and J by 11 bases, 10 bases remained unmatched. Germline V lookup: CDR1 SGHVS, CDR2 FNYEAQ. The CDR3, as DNA: TGTGCCAGCAGCCCTACCGGGACAGGTGTGGCTTTCTTT. Its protein product is CASSPTGTGVAFF.

This clone was observed a few times. This chain uses TRBV18 with TRBJ2-1; TRBD1 agrees at 12 bases. The CDR3 loop spans 16 amino acids. Germline V gives CDR1 KGHSH, CDR2 LQKENI. V lost 5 bases and J lost 5; bases outside the gene matches: 7. This CDR3 is CASSAGTGGRNNEQFF. In nucleotides, the CDR3 is TGTGCCAGCTCAGCAGGGACAGGGGGCCGGAACAATGAGCAGTTCTTC.

Written as DNA, the CDR3 is TGTGCCAGCAGTGCCTACCCCGGGACTATCAATGAGCAGTTCTTC. Protein sequence: CASSAYPGTINEQFF. This rearrangement joins TRBV6-4 to TRBJ2-1; TRBD2 agrees at 7 bases. Germline V gene data show CDR1 as MRHNA and CDR2 as SNTAGT. This CDR3 contains 15 residues. V lost 4 bases to trimming and J lost 6 bases; unmatched junction nucleotides: 9.

J is TRBJ2-7 and V is TRBV30; 7 bases are shared with TRBD2. Trimming cost V 1 base and J 3 bases; bases outside gene matches: 12. CDR1 and CDR2 from the germline V gene are GTSNPN and SVGIG (reference sequence). This CDR3 is built from 16 residues. CDR3 in DNA: TGTGCCTGGAGTGAGGCCGGGGGGATCCCCCTCTACGAGCAGTACTTC. Translated, it gives CAWSEAGGIPLYEQYF.

This clone was counted a few times. CDR3 sequence: CAISDNADGYTF. In DNA form, the CDR3 reads TGTGCCATCAGTGACAATGCGGATGGCTACACCTTC. The chain has TRBV10-3 and TRBJ1-2; D remains unclear. Germline lookup yields CDR1 ENHRY and CDR2 SYGVKD. The CDR3 covers 12 residues. The V end was cut by 3 bases, the J end by 6 bases, with 8 bases between.

The CDR3 nucleotides read TGTGCCAGCAGCTTAGATGGAGGGGCTAGTCAAGAGACCCAGTACTTC. Translation gives CASSLDGGASQETQYF. This chain joins TRBV11-3 and TRBJ2-5; D might be TRBD2 (6 bases). V gave up 0 bases and J gave up 2 bases, with 13 bases separating them. Per the germline V gene, CDR1 is SGHNT and CDR2 is YENEEA. The CDR3 contains 16 residues.

This clone came up a few times. J is TRBJ2-3 and V is TRBV2; the D gene is possibly TRBD1 (7 bases). Germline CDR1 reads SNHLY; CDR2 reads FYNNEI. V was clipped by 4 bases and J by 4 bases, with 15 bases between them. This CDR3 region has 15 residues. CDR3 loop: CASSGGTVRPDTQYF. The CDR3 DNA reads TGTGCCAGCAGTGGCGGGACAGTCCGACCAGATACGCAGTATTTT.

The CDR3 is CASSATRNEQYF. Here the CDR3 DNA reads TGCGCCAGCAGCGCGACTAGAAACGAGCAGTACTTC. V and J are TRBV5-1 and TRBJ2-7; D may be TRBD2 (6 bases). The CDR3 covers 12 residues. With 4 bases removed from V and 5 bases from J, the gap between germline ends came to 10 bases. Germline V gene sequence: CDR1 SGHRS, CDR2 YFSETQ.

V and J are TRBV7-2 and TRBJ1-2; no definite D call. CDR3 length: 17 residues. Trimming took 5 bases from V and 4 from J, leaving 23 bases between them. Germline V gene sequence: CDR1 SGHTA, CDR2 FQGNSA. CDR3 in amino acids: CASSPTAAVSRGYGYTF. The CDR3 DNA sequence: TGTGCCAGCAGCCCAACGGCGGCAGTATCCCGGGGCTATGGCTACACCTTC.

CDR3 loop: CASSQERSRGQTQYF. The CDR3 DNA is TGCGCCAGCAGCCAAGAGAGGAGCAGGGGGCAGACCCAGTACTTC. This rearrangement joins TRBV4-3 to TRBJ2-5; 8 bases are a match to TRBD1. Germline CDR1 and CDR2: LGHNA and YSLEER. V lost 0 bases to trimming and J lost 6 bases; unmatched junction nucleotides: 6. This CDR3 comprises 15 residues.

The J gene is TRBJ1-2, the V gene TRBV19; 7 bases are a match to TRBD1. The CDR3 sequence is 14 residues long. Germline values: CDR1 LNHDA, CDR2 SQIVND (reference sequence). Germline trimming cut 6 bases from V and 5 bases from J; bases unmatched to any gene: 9. The CDR3, as DNA: TGTGCCAGTAGCCCCGCCGACAGGGCGTATGGCTACACCTTC. This translates into CASSPADRAYGYTF.

A few counts support this clone. The chain carries TRBV30 and TRBJ1-2; tentative D call: TRBD1 (5 bases). Looked up from germline, CDR1 is GTSNPN and CDR2 is SVGIG (reference sequence). Trimming removed 6 bases at V and 8 bases at J, with 16 bases between. The CDR3 runs 12 residues. This chain's CDR3 is CACARGSRGYTF. The CDR3 DNA sequence: TGTGCCTGCGCAAGGGGATCTCGAGGCTACACCTTC.

V gene TRBV6-1 combines with J gene TRBJ1-3; D may be TRBD1 (5 bases). Germline assignment: CDR1 MNHNS and CDR2 SASEGT. V lost 7 bases, J lost 9 bases, and 19 bases lay in between. This CDR3 region has 14 residues. CDR3 sequence (DNA): TGTGCCAGCACACCGGGAGGGGCCCGGACCACCATATATTTT. Translating gives CASTPGGARTTIYF.

This clone was picked up a small number of times. The rearrangement links TRBV5-1 to TRBJ2-2; no definite D call. Looked up from germline, CDR1 is SGHRS and CDR2 is YFSETQ. V gave up 2 bases and J gave up 4 bases, with 9 bases separating them. The CDR3 sequence is 14 residues long. CDR3 DNA sequence: TGCGCCAGCAGCTTTCTAGAAGCCACCGGGGAGCTGTTTTTT. Translation gives CASSFLEATGELFF.

This chain uses TRBV19 with TRBJ2-7, with TRBD1 identical over 7 bases. J was trimmed by 2 bases and V by 5 bases; bases with no gene match: 9. Germline CDR1 and CDR2: LNHDA and SQIVND (reference sequence). The CDR3 has 15 amino acids. As DNA, the CDR3 is TGTGCCAGTAGTGTCCGGGGACAGCCCACCTACGAGCAGTACTTC. Its translation: CASSVRGQPTYEQYF.

This clone occurred a few times. The chain has TRBV19 and TRBJ1-1; D is perhaps TRBD1 (5 bases). CDR3 size: 16 residues. V was clipped by 5 bases and J by 5 bases, with 21 bases between them. Per the germline V gene, CDR1 is LNHDA and CDR2 is SQIVND (reference sequence). CDR3 sequence reads: CASSRIPTETRTEAFF. In DNA, the CDR3 is TGTGCCAGTAGTCGGATCCCGACAGAAACTCGGACTGAAGCTTTCTTT. The entire variable domain, with the rest obtained from reference TRBV19 and TRBJ1-1, is as follows: DGGITQSPKYLFRKEGQNVTLSCEQNLNHDAMYWYRQDPGQGLRLIYYSQIVNDFQKGDIAEGYSVSREKKESFPLTVTSAQKNPTAFYLCASSRIPTETRTEAFFGQGTRLTVV.

This chain joins TRBV18 and TRBJ1-5; TRBD1 is a possible D gene (5 bases). Germline V gene sequence: CDR1 KGHSH, CDR2 LQKENI. CDR3 length: 14 amino acids. V shed 4 bases and J shed 3 bases, with 10 bases lying between them. DNA for the CDR3: TGTGCCAGCTCACAATCAGGGTCCAATCAGCCCCAGCATTTT. The encoded protein is CASSQSGSNQPQHF.

This clone was seen at least ten times. The V call is TRBV30, the J call TRBJ2-1; D perhaps matches TRBD2 (5 bases). The CDR3 loop spans 14 amino acids. With 3 bases removed from V and 5 bases from J, the gap between germline ends came to 14 bases. CDR1 GTSNPN and CDR2 SVGIG come from the germline V gene (reference sequence). The CDR3 reads CAWSRVGNDNEQFF. Written as DNA, the CDR3 is TGTGCCTGGAGCCGGGTCGGGAACGACAATGAGCAGTTCTTC.

This clone was observed a few times. The rearrangement links TRBV7-6 to TRBJ2-7, with TRBD2 matching over 10 bases. J gave up 6 bases and V 0 bases, and 8 bases lay outside the gene matches. This CDR3 is built from 16 residues. CDR1 SGHVS and CDR2 FNYEAQ come from the germline V gene. The CDR3 loop is CASSLATGSGRPEQYF. The CDR3 DNA sequence: TGTGCCAGCAGCTTAGCGACGGGTAGCGGGAGGCCCGAGCAGTACTTC.

This clone showed up just a few times. The chain couples TRBV6-5 to TRBJ2-7, with TRBD1 matching 7 bases. This CDR3 is 15 amino acids long. The J segment lost 3 bases and the V segment lost 5 bases, leaving 10 bases of the junction unmatched. In germline, CDR1 is MNHEY, CDR2 SVGAGI. CDR3 in amino acids: CASSHPGQGVYEQYF. CDR3 DNA: TGTGCCAGCAGTCACCCGGGGCAGGGGGTCTACGAGCAGTACTTC.

This clone was picked up a small number of times. The J gene is TRBJ1-2, the V gene TRBV7-2; TRBD1 might be the D (5 bases). The V end was cut by 7 bases, the J end by 8 bases, with 17 bases between. Germline V gives CDR1 SGHTA, CDR2 FQGNSA. The CDR3 length is 13 residues. The CDR3, as DNA: TGTGCCAGCACCCTTAACCAGGGAGGCGGCTACACCTTC. This encodes CASTLNQGGGYTF.

This clone has more than one count but fewer than ten. The CDR3 protein is CATTSGGADTQYF. The CDR3 bases are TGCGCCACCACTAGCGGGGGGGCAGATACGCAGTATTTT. The V call is TRBV10-2, the J call TRBJ2-3; TRBD2 agrees at 13 bases. The germline V gene encodes CDR1 WSHSY and CDR2 SAAADI. The CDR3 loop spans 13 amino acids. Trimming removed 10 bases from V and 4 bases from J; junction bases left unmatched: 2.

The chain couples TRBV27 to TRBJ2-6; weak D call: TRBD1 (5 bases). CDR3 length: 15 residues. V lost 6 bases and J lost 4, with 13 bases in between. Germline assignment: CDR1 MNHEY and CDR2 SMNVEV (reference sequence). The CDR3 region is CASRFSGLGANVLTF. Written as DNA, the CDR3 is TGTGCCAGCAGATTTTCAGGGCTCGGGGCCAACGTCCTGACTTTC.

This clone was found a few times. The chain recombines TRBV14 with TRBJ1-1; TRBD1 is a possible D gene (5 bases). V was shortened by 4 bases and J by 4 bases, with 19 bases between the two germline ends. Germline V gives CDR1 SGHDN, CDR2 FVKESK. The length of the CDR3 is 16 residues. The CDR3 here is CASSRGLRVGGTEAFF. The DNA for the CDR3 is TGTGCCAGCAGCCGAGGCCTCAGGGTGGGTGGCACTGAAGCTTTCTTT.

This clone has a handful of counts. The rearrangement uses TRBV7-2 and TRBJ2-1; 7 nucleotides line up with TRBD2. V dropped 6 bases and J dropped 2; count of bases not matched to a gene: 4. The germline gives CDR1 SGHTA, CDR2 FQGNSA. This CDR3 has 14 amino acids. The CDR3 region is CASRYGLAYNEQFF. Here the CDR3 DNA reads TGTGCCAGCAGATACGGACTAGCCTACAATGAGCAGTTCTTC.

This clone was seen only a few times. The genes are TRBV7-2 and TRBJ2-7; D is undetermined. The CDR3 consists of 12 residues. Germline V gene sequence: CDR1 SGHTA, CDR2 FQGNSA. Trimming pared 8 bases from V and 3 bases from J, leaving 11 bases between. The chain's CDR3 is CASGDGNYEQYF. CDR3 nucleotides: TGTGCCAGCGGAGACGGAAACTACGAGCAGTACTTC.

The chain is built from TRBV29-1 and TRBJ2-2; 7 bases align to TRBD1. Germline V gene sequence: CDR1 SQVTM, CDR2 ANQGSEA. The CDR3 covers 15 residues. With V trimmed by 3 bases and J by 2 bases, 6 bases remained unmatched. The CDR3 DNA sequence: TGCAGCGTTGAGGGCAGGGGGTTAAACACCGGGGAGCTGTTTTTT. Its translation is CSVEGRGLNTGELFF.

The chain couples TRBV4-3 to TRBJ2-3; TRBD2 is a possible D gene (6 bases). The CDR3 contains 15 residues. Trimming took off 1 base at V and 6 bases at J, with 14 bases between the two ends. CDR1 and CDR2 (germline): LGHNA, YSLEER. CDR3 amino acids: CASSQGGVPRDTQYF. The CDR3, as DNA: TGCGCCAGCAGCCAAGGCGGGGTCCCTAGGGATACGCAGTATTTT.

The chain combines TRBV4-1 with TRBJ2-7, with 10 bases fitting TRBD1. The CDR3 contains 14 residues. Germline CDR1 and CDR2: MGHRA and YSYEKL. The junction had 3 bases not matched to a gene; V was cut back by 1 base and J by 6 bases. Here the CDR3 reads CASSQGRTGGEQYF. CDR3 nucleotide sequence: TGCGCCAGCAGCCAAGGACGGACAGGGGGCGAGCAGTACTTC.

V gene TRBV7-9 combines with J gene TRBJ1-1; D remains ambiguous. Germline-derived CDR1 and CDR2 are SEHNR and FQNEAQ (reference sequence). V was clipped by 5 bases and J by 8 bases, with 9 bases between them. There are 11 residues in the CDR3. CDR3 protein: CASSPAGEAFF. For the CDR3, the DNA is TGTGCCAGCAGCCCAGCGGGGGAAGCTTTCTTT. Looking up the rest from reference TRBV7-9 and TRBJ1-1 gives the full variable domain: DTGVSQNPRHKITKRGQNVTFRCDPISEHNRLYWYRQTLGQGPEFLTYFQNEAQLEKSRLLSDRFSAERPKGSFSTLEIQRTEQGDSAMYLCASSPAGEAFFGQGTRLTVV.

The V gene is TRBV18, the J gene TRBJ1-6; TRBD1 is a possible D gene (6 bases). V lost 5 bases to trimming and J lost 7 bases, with 9 bases between them. Germline lookup yields CDR1 KGHSH and CDR2 LQKENI. The length of the CDR3 is 13 residues. CDR3 in amino acids: CASSVGQNSPLHF. CDR3 sequence (DNA): TGTGCCAGCTCAGTAGGACAGAATTCACCCCTCCACTTT.